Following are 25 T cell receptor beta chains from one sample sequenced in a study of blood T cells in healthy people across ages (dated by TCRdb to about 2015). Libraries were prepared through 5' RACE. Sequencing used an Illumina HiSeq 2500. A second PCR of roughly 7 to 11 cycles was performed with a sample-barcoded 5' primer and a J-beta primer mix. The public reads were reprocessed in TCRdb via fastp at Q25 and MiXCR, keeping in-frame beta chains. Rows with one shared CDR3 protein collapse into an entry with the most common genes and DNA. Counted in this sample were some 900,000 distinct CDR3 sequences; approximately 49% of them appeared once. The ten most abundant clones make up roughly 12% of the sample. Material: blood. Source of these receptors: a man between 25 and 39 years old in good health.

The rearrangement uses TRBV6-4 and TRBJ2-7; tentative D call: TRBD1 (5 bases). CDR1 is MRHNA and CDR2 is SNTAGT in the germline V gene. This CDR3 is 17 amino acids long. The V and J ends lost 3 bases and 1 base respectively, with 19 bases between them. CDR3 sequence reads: CASSDLFQGLTSYEQYF. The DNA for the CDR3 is TGTGCCAGCAGTGATCTTTTCCAGGGTCTCACGTCCTACGAGCAGTACTTC.

The CDR3 loop is CASSYPGLAFPWLGNEQFF. The CDR3 bases are TGTGCCAGCAGCTACCCGGGACTAGCGTTCCCCTGGTTGGGCAATGAGCAGTTCTTC. V gene TRBV5-5 combines with J gene TRBJ2-1; 10 positions agree with TRBD2. The CDR3 sequence is 19 residues long. The germline CDR1 and CDR2 sequences are SGHKS and YYEKEE (reference sequence). V lost 3 bases and J lost 6; bases outside the gene matches: 18. The full variable domain, completed using reference TRBV5-5 and TRBJ2-1, is DAGVTQSPTHLIKTRGQQVTLRCSPISGHKSVSWYQQVLGQGPQFIFQYYEKEERGRGNFPDRFSARQFPNYSSELNVNALLLGDSALYLCASSYPGLAFPWLGNEQFFGPGTRLTVL.

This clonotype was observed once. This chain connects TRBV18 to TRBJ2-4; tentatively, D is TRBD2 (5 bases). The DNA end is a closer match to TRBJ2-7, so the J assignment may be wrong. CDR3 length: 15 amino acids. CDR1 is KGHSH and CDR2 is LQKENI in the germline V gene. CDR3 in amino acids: CASSPPMGSFNEQYF. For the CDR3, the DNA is TGTGCCAGCTCACCACCTATGGGGAGTTTCAACGAGCAGTACTTC.

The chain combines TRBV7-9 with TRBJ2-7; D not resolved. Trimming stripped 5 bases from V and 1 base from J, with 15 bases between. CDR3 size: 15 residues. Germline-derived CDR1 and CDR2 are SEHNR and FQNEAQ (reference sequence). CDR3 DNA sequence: TGTGCCAGCAGCCCTGTCCCTCAGACTTCCTACGAGCAGTACTTC. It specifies CASSPVPQTSYEQYF.

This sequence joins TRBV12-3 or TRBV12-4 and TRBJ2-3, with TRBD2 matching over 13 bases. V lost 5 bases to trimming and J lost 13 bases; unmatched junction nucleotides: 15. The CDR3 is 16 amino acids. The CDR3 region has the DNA TGTGCCAGCAGTCCCCGGACTAGCGGGGGCCTCAATATTAAGTATTTT. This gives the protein CASSPRTSGGLNIKYF.

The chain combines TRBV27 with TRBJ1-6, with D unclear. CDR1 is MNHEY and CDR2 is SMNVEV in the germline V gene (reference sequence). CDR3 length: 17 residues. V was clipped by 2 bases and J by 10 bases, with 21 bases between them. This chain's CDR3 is CASSLHGVWGGKSPLHF. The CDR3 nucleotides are TGTGCCAGCAGTTTACACGGGGTCTGGGGAGGGAAGTCACCCCTCCACTTT.

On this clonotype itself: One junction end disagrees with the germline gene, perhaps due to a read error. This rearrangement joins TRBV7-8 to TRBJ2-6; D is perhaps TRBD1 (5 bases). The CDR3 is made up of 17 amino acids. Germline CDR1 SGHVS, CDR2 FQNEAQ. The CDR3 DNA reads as TGTGCCAGCAGCTTAGCGCGAGTATACTCTGGGGCCGACGTCCTGACTTTC. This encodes CASSLARVYSGADVLTF.

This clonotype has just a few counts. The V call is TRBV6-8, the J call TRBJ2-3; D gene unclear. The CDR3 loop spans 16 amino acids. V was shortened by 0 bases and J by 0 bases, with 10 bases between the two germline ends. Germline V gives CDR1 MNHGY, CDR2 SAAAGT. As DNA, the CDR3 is TGTGCCAGCAGTTACTCCAGAAGTCAGAGCACAGATACGCAGTATTTT. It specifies CASSYSRSQSTDTQYF.

DNA for the CDR3: TGTGCCAGCAGCCGACGACAGGGGACAACTAATGAAAAACTGTTTTTT. This gives the protein CASSRRQGTTNEKLFF. The chain recombines TRBV7-9 with TRBJ1-4; 8 nucleotides align to TRBD1. This CDR3 comprises 16 residues. Germline V gene sequence: CDR1 SEHNR, CDR2 FQNEAQ (reference sequence). Trimming took 5 bases from V and 0 from J; bases not matched to a gene: 5.

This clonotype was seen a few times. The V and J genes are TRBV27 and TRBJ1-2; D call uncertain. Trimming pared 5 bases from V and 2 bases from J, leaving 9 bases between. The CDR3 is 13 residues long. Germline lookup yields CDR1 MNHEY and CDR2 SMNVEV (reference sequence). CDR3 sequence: CASSGMQNYGYTF. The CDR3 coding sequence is TGTGCCAGCAGTGGGATGCAAAACTATGGCTACACCTTC.

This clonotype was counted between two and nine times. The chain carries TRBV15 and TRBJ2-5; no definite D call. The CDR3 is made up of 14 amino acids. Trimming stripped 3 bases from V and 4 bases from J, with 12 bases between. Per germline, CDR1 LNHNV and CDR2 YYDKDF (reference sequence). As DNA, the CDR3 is TGTGCCACCAGCAGCACCCAGGTCGGAGAGACCCAGTACTTC. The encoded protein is CATSSTQVGETQYF.

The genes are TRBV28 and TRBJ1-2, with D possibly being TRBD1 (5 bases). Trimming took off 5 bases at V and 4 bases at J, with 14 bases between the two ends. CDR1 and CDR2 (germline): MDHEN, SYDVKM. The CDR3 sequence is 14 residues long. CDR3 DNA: TGTGCCAGCAGTCCCGCCTCGACAGCCTATGGCTACACCTTC. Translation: CASSPASTAYGYTF.

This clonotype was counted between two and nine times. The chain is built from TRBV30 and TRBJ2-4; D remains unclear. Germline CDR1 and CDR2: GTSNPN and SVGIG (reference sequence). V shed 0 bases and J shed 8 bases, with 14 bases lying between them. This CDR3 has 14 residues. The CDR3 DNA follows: TGTGCCTGGAGTGTGCCCGGTATGATGGACATTCAGTACTTC. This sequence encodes CAWSVPGMMDIQYF.

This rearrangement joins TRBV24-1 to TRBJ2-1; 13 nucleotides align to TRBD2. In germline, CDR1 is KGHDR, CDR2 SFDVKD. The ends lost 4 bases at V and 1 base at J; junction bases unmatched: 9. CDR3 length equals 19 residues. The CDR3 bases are TGTGCCACCAGTGACCGGGGACTAGCGGGATCAAGATCCTACAATGAGCAGTTCTTC. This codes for CATSDRGLAGSRSYNEQFF.

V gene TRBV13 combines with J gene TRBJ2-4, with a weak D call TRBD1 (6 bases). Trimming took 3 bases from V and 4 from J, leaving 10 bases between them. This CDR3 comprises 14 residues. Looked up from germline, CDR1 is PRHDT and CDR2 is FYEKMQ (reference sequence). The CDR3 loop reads CASSLVQGKNIQYF. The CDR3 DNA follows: TGTGCCAGCAGCTTGGTACAGGGAAAAAACATTCAGTACTTC.

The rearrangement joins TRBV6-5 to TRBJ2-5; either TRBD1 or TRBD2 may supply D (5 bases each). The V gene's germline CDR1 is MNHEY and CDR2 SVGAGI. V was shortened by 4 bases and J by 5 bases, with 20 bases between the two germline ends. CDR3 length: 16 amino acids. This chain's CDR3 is CASSLDRGTGGETQYF. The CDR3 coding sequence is TGTGCCAGCAGTTTGGATCGGGGTACAGGTGGGGAGACCCAGTACTTC.

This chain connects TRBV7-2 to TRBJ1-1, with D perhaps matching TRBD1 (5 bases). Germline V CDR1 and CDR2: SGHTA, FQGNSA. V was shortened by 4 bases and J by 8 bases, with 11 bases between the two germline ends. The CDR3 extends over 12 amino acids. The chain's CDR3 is CASSSDHREAFF. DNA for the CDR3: TGTGCCAGCAGCTCGGATCACAGGGAAGCTTTCTTT.

CDR3 protein: CASSPGVASYNEQFF. The CDR3 coding sequence is TGTGCCAGCAGCCCAGGAGTTGCAAGCTACAATGAGCAGTTCTTC. V and J are TRBV7-3 and TRBJ2-1, with no clear D. V was shortened by 5 bases and J by 3 bases, with 14 bases between the two germline ends. This CDR3 spans 15 amino acids. Germline lookup yields CDR1 SGHTA and CDR2 FQGTGA. Drawing the rest from reference TRBV7-3 and TRBJ2-1, the complete variable domain is GAGVSQTPSNKVTEKGKYVELRCDPISGHTALYWYRQSLGQGPEFLIYFQGTGAADDSGLPNDRFFAVRPEGSVSTLKIQRTERGDSAVYLCASSPGVASYNEQFFGPGTRLTVL.

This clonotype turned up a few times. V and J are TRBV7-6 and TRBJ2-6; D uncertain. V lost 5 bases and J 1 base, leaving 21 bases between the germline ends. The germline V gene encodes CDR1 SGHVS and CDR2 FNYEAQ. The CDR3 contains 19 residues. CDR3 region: CASSPTLDGALSGANVLTF. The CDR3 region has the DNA TGTGCCAGCAGCCCGACTTTGGACGGAGCACTTTCTGGGGCCAACGTCCTGACTTTC.

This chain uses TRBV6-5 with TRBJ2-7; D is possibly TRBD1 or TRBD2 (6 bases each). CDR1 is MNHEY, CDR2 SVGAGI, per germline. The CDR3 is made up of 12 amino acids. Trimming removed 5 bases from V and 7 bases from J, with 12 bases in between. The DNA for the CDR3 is TGTGCCAGCAGTAGGGGGGCCCGGGAGCAGTACTTC. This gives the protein CASSRGAREQYF.

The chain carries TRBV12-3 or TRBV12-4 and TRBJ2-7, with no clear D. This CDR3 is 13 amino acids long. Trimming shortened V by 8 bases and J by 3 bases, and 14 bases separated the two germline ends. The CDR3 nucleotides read TGTGCCAGCCGTCCGGACGGCCTCTACGAGCAGTACTTC. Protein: CASRPDGLYEQYF.

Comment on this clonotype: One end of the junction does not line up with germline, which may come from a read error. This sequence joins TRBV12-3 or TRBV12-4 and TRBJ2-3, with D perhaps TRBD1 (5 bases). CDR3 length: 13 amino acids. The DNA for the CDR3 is TGTGCCAGCACCAGGCAAGGGGTAGATGCGCAGTATTTT. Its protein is CASTRQGVDAQYF.

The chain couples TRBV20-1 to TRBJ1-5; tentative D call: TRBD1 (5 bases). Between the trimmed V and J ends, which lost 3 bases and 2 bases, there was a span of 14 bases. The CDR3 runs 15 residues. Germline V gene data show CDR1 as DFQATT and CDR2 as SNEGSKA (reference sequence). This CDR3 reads CSARFQGMGNQPQHF. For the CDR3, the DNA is TGCAGTGCTAGGTTTCAGGGTATGGGCAATCAGCCCCAGCATTTT.

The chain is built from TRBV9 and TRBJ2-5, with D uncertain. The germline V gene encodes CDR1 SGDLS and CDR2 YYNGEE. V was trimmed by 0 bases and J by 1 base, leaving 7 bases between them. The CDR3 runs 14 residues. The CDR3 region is CASSVDLGQETQYF. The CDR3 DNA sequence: TGTGCCAGCAGCGTAGACCTAGGCCAAGAGACCCAGTACTTC.

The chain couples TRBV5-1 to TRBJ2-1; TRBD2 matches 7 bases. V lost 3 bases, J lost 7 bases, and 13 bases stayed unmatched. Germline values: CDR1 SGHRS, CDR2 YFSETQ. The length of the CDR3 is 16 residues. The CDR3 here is CASSWSGAAAVNEQFF. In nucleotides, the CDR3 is TGCGCCAGCAGCTGGAGCGGGGCAGCAGCGGTAAATGAGCAGTTCTTC. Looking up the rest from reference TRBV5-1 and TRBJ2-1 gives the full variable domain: KAGVTQTPRYLIKTRGQQVTLSCSPISGHRSVSWYQQTPGQGLQFLFEYFSETQRNKGNFPGRFSGRQFSNSRSEMNVSTLELGDSALYLCASSWSGAAAVNEQFFGPGTRLTVL.